One sample yielded the 3 T cell receptor beta chains listed below, sequenced in a study of shared clonotypes between healthy human individuals. Profiled with immunoSEQ multiplex PCR; TCRdb holds only in-frame clones, not every one. The table includes some 900,000 clones, roughly 72% detected once. Specimen: memory CD4+ T cells sorted from blood. The subset here: CD45RA-negative fraction. Every receptor here comes from a man between 18 and 35 years old in good health.

The gene calls are TRBV12-5 and TRBJ2-1; 13 nucleotides line up with TRBD2. V shed 2 bases and J 8 bases; nucleotides not matched to a gene: 6. Germline assignment: CDR1 LGHNT and CDR2 FRNRAP. This CDR3 comprises 16 residues. The CDR3 DNA follows: TGTGCTAGTGGTTTGCCACTAGCGGGAGGGCCAGATGAGCAGTTCTTC. The encoded protein is CASGLPLAGGPDEQFF. Full variable domain (outside the CDR3, taken from reference TRBV12-5 and TRBJ2-1): DARVTQTPRHKVTEMGQEVTMRCQPILGHNTVFWYRQTMMQGLELLAYFRNRAPLDDSGMPKDRFSAEMPDATLATLKIQPSEPRDSAVYFCASGLPLAGGPDEQFFGPGTRLTVL.

This chain connects TRBV5-8 to TRBJ2-2, with D tentatively TRBD1 (6 bases). The CDR3 length is 13 residues. Germline V gene data show CDR1 as SGHTS and CDR2 as YDEGEE. V lost 6 bases, J lost 8 bases, and 14 bases lay in between. The CDR3 DNA reads as TGTGCCAGCACCAGGGACACCCTGGGGGAGCTGTTTTTT. This translates into CASTRDTLGELFF.

This chain connects TRBV2 to TRBJ2-7, with TRBD1 matching 7 bases. Unmatched junction bases numbered 5, after V lost 6 bases and J lost 3 bases. In germline, CDR1 is SNHLY, CDR2 FYNNEI. This CDR3 region has 13 residues. The CDR3 loop reads CASRRGGLYEQYF. The DNA of the CDR3 is TGTGCCAGCAGGAGAGGGGGCCTCTACGAGCAGTACTTC.